The next 32 T cell receptor beta chains were all read from a single sample in a study of shared clonotypes between healthy human individuals. Assay: immunoSEQ multiplex PCR; the TCRdb copy retains only in-frame clones and omits some. The data show around 2.5 million clones, 90% to 95% seen once. Sequencing input: naive CD4+ T cells from PBMCs. The subset: CD45RA+ positively selected. The source is a man between 18 and 29 years old in good health. Some clones in this sample may be carry-over from other donors' samples.

The chain is built from TRBV11-1 and TRBJ2-5; 12 bases fit TRBD1. This CDR3 is built from 14 residues. Germline loops: CDR1 SGHAT, CDR2 FQDESV (reference sequence). The trim removed 5 bases at V and 4 bases at J, leaving 2 bases unmatched. The DNA of the CDR3 is TGTGCCAGCAGCCGGGGACAGGGGGCAGAGACCCAGTACTTC. This gives the protein CASSRGQGAETQYF.

V is TRBV19 and J is TRBJ1-5; D gene ambiguous. The V gene's germline CDR1 is LNHDA and CDR2 SQIVND (reference sequence). Trimming left V 6 bases short and J 0 bases short, with 9 bases between. The length of the CDR3 is 14 residues. For the CDR3, the DNA is TGTGCCAGTAGCCAGGACGGTAGCAATCAGCCCCAGCATTTT. Translated: CASSQDGSNQPQHF.

This clone was seen a handful of times. The CDR3, as DNA: TGCGCCAGCAGGACTCAGCCCCAGCATTTT. Translating gives CASRTQPQHF. This sequence joins TRBV10-1 and TRBJ1-5; D remains unclear. The ends were cut back, 6 bases at V and 6 bases at J, with 3 bases in the middle. The CDR3 is 10 residues long. CDR1 WNHNN and CDR2 SYGVQD come from the germline V gene (reference sequence).

The chain is built from TRBV18 and TRBJ2-2, with D tentatively TRBD2 (5 bases). The V end was cut by 6 bases, the J end by 0 bases, with 20 bases between. CDR1 and CDR2 from the germline V gene are KGHSH and LQKENI. The CDR3 sequence is 18 residues long. Written as DNA, the CDR3 is TGTGCCAGCTCTTCACCATTGACTACTGCGTCGAACACCGGGGAGCTGTTTTTT. It codes for CASSSPLTTASNTGELFF.

This sequence joins TRBV28 and TRBJ2-7; TRBD1 aligns across 11 bases. CDR3 size: 15 residues. The junction had 9 bases not matched to a gene; V was cut back by 5 bases and J by 6 bases. In germline, CDR1 is MDHEN, CDR2 SYDVKM. The chain's CDR3 is CASSPRRTGGAEQYF. DNA of the CDR3: TGTGCCAGCAGTCCCCGGCGGACAGGGGGCGCCGAGCAGTACTTC.

Notes on this clone: The sample holds other DNA sequences that translate to the same CDR3. V usage is TRBV28 and J usage is TRBJ2-2; 8 positions match TRBD2. The CDR3 loop spans 15 amino acids. CDR1 MDHEN and CDR2 SYDVKM come from the germline V gene. Trimming cost V 7 bases and J 0 bases; bases outside gene matches: 4. The CDR3 nucleotides are TGTGCCAGCACCCCCGGGGGGGCGAACACCGGGGAGCTGTTTTTT. Its protein product is CASTPGGANTGELFF.

The chain employs TRBV27 and TRBJ2-1; D is unresolved. The CDR3 loop spans 13 amino acids. Germline lookup yields CDR1 MNHEY and CDR2 SMNVEV (reference sequence). V lost 3 bases and J 6 bases, leaving 9 bases between the germline ends. CDR3 coding DNA: TGTGCCAGCAGTTTGTTGGGTCCCAATGAGCAGTTCTTC. Protein product: CASSLLGPNEQFF.

The chain employs TRBV6-4 and TRBJ1-2; D not certain. The CDR3 contains 13 residues. Trimming cost V 1 base and J 7 bases, with 10 bases left between them. CDR1 and CDR2 (germline): MRHNA, SNTAGT. CDR3 sequence reads: CASSDYGSTGYTF. CDR3 DNA: TGTGCCAGCAGTGACTACGGGAGTACTGGCTACACCTTC.

The chain carries TRBV2 and TRBJ1-2; D gene ambiguous. The CDR3 covers 12 residues. V lost 3 bases, J lost 8 bases, and 10 bases lay in between. Germline CDR1 SNHLY, CDR2 FYNNEI. CDR3 sequence (DNA): TGTGCCAGCAGTGAGGGGTTCGACGGCTACACCTTC. It yields the protein CASSEGFDGYTF. The whole variable domain, filled in from reference TRBV2 and TRBJ1-2, reads EPEVTQTPSHQVTQMGQEVILRCVPISNHLYFYWYRQILGQKVEFLVSFYNNEISEKSEIFDDQFSVERPDGSNFTLKIRSTKLEDSAMYFCASSEGFDGYTFGSGTRLTVV.

In DNA, the CDR3 is TGTGCCAGCAGCCCAAGGGGTCCGGGTTCGACCTACAATGAGCAGTTCTTC. It specifies CASSPRGPGSTYNEQFF. This chain joins TRBV7-9 and TRBJ2-1; a possible D gene is TRBD1 (5 bases). Germline assignment: CDR1 SEHNR and CDR2 FQNEAQ (reference sequence). This CDR3 has 17 residues. The V end lost 5 bases, the J end lost 2 bases, and 19 bases lay between the germline ends.

The sample holds one count of this clone. CDR3 sequence reads: CASSIQAGVPYEQYF. The CDR3 DNA sequence: TGCGCCAGCAGCATCCAAGCGGGAGTCCCCTACGAGCAGTACTTC. V usage is TRBV5-1 and J usage is TRBJ2-5, with 8 nucleotides matching TRBD2. TRBJ2-7 matches the DNA end more closely, so the J call is doubtful. The germline gives CDR1 SGHRS, CDR2 YFSETQ. This CDR3 comprises 15 residues.

This sequence joins TRBV5-8 and TRBJ1-1; the D is unclear. The CDR3 has 16 amino acids. Trimming left V 0 bases short and J 1 base short, with 13 bases between. The germline V gene encodes CDR1 SGHTS and CDR2 YDEGEE. CDR3 DNA sequence: TGTGCCAGCAGCTTGGGAAATAACGGGCAGAACACTGAAGCTTTCTTT. This encodes CASSLGNNGQNTEAFF.

The CDR3 reads CASREGGSPPGEQYF. CDR3 DNA sequence: TGTGCCAGCCGAGAGGGGGGCAGCCCCCCGGGCGAGCAGTACTTC. The chain uses TRBV19 and TRBJ2-7; D assignment may be TRBD1 or TRBD2 (6 bases each). V shed 9 bases and J shed 6 bases, with 24 bases lying between them. The CDR3 is made up of 15 amino acids. CDR1 LNHDA and CDR2 SQIVND come from the germline V gene (reference sequence).

Only one count was recorded for this clone. This rearrangement joins TRBV7-2 to TRBJ2-4; possibly TRBD1 for D (6 bases). V was pared by 1 base and J by 8 bases, with 12 bases between. Germline CDR1 reads SGHTA; CDR2 reads FQGNSA. CDR3 length: 14 amino acids. CDR3 in DNA: TGTGCCAGCAGCTTAGTAAGGGGGATGGACATTCAGTACTTC. Translating it yields CASSLVRGMDIQYF.

The V call is TRBV7-2, the J call TRBJ1-2; maybe TRBD1 (5 bases). The V gene lost 5 bases and the J gene lost 7 bases, with 20 bases spanning the gap. Germline CDR1 and CDR2: SGHTA and FQGNSA. This CDR3 is built from 15 residues. The CDR3 region has the DNA TGTGCCAGCAGCCAGACGCAATCCAGGGTTACTGGCTACACCTTC. It is translated as CASSQTQSRVTGYTF.

The V gene is TRBV6-1, the J gene TRBJ1-1; 7 bases are shared with TRBD1. CDR3 size: 18 residues. V dropped 1 base and J dropped 1; count of bases not matched to a gene: 12. The germline V gene has CDR1 MNHNS and CDR2 SASEGT. The CDR3 sequence is CASSEGKWGGQANTEAFF. CDR3 coding DNA: TGTGCCAGCAGTGAAGGCAAGTGGGGCGGACAGGCGAACACTGAAGCTTTCTTT.

The J gene is TRBJ2-5, the V gene TRBV27; D not certain. Judging by the DNA end, TRBJ2-7 fits better; the J call may be wrong. Germline V gene lookup returns CDR1 MNHEY and CDR2 SMNVEV (reference sequence). The CDR3 has 13 amino acids. CDR3 sequence reads: CASWEGSGYEQYF. In DNA form, the CDR3 reads TGTGCCAGCTGGGAAGGGTCCGGCTACGAGCAGTACTTC.

The chain recombines TRBV11-2 with TRBJ2-7, with D possibly TRBD2 on 5 matching bases. The CDR3 contains 12 residues. Trimming cost V 2 bases and J 6 bases, with 8 bases left between them. CDR1 is SGHAT and CDR2 is FQNNGV in the germline V gene. The CDR3 protein is CASSLSSVEQYF. CDR3 sequence (DNA): TGTGCCAGCAGCTTAAGTAGCGTCGAGCAGTACTTC. Full variable domain (outside the CDR3, taken from reference TRBV11-2 and TRBJ2-7): EAGVAQSPRYKIIEKRQSVAFWCNPISGHATLYWYQQILGQGPKLLIQFQNNGVVDDSQLPKDRFSAERLKGVDSTLKIQPAKLEDSAVYLCASSLSSVEQYFGPGTRLTVT.

V gene TRBV7-3 combines with J gene TRBJ1-2; 9 bases agree with TRBD1. Germline V CDR1 and CDR2: SGHTA, FQGTGA. Trimming removed 5 bases from V and 3 bases from J; junction bases left unmatched: 4. This CDR3 has 14 amino acids. CDR3 sequence (DNA): TGTGCCAGCAGCCGGGACAGGGCTGACTATGGCTACACCTTC. Amino acids: CASSRDRADYGYTF.

The chain is built from TRBV11-3 and TRBJ1-5; 7 positions match TRBD1. Germline V gene sequence: CDR1 SGHNT, CDR2 YENEEA. V dropped 1 base and J dropped 1; count of bases not matched to a gene: 7. The CDR3 contains 17 residues. In nucleotides, the CDR3 is TGTGCCAGCAGCTTAGGTAAGGGGGCCGGAAGCAATCAGCCCCAGCATTTT. Translated: CASSLGKGAGSNQPQHF. Based on the CDR3 plus reference TRBV11-3 and TRBJ1-5, the full variable domain is EAGVVQSPRYKIIEKKQPVAFWCNPISGHNTLYWYLQNLGQGPELLIRYENEEAVDDSQLPKDRFSAERLKGVDSTLKIQPAELGDSAVYLCASSLGKGAGSNQPQHFGDGTRLSIL.

This rearrangement joins TRBV6-6 to TRBJ2-6; 8 bases line up with TRBD1. V shed 10 bases, J shed 2 bases, and the junction held 7 bases outside the gene matches. Germline V gene data show CDR1 as MNHNY and CDR2 as SVGAGI (reference sequence). This CDR3 contains 15 residues. CDR3 in amino acids: CATDQGAPGANVLTF. DNA for the CDR3: TGTGCCACCGACCAGGGGGCGCCTGGGGCCAACGTCCTGACTTTC.

This chain links TRBV30 with TRBJ2-5, with D hard to call. Matching the DNA end better, TRBJ2-7 makes the J call doubtful. Germline V gene data show CDR1 as GTSNPN and CDR2 as SVGIG (reference sequence). There are 12 residues in the CDR3. The CDR3 is CAWRGSHYEQYF. The CDR3 nucleotides read TGTGCCTGGAGAGGAAGCCACTACGAGCAGTACTTC.

The rearrangement joins TRBV7-9 to TRBJ1-1; tentatively, D is TRBD1 (5 bases). CDR1 and CDR2 from the germline V gene are SEHNR and FQNEAQ (reference sequence). The CDR3 length is 14 residues. Trimming cost V 10 bases and J 4 bases, with 19 bases left between them. The CDR3 here is CATVQVAMGTEAFF. DNA of the CDR3: TGTGCCACAGTACAGGTCGCAATGGGCACTGAAGCTTTCTTT.

V and J are TRBV9 and TRBJ1-4; the D gene is possibly TRBD1 (5 bases). The germline V and J ends were trimmed by 0 bases and 8 bases, with 14 bases remaining between them. The V gene's germline CDR1 is SGDLS and CDR2 YYNGEE. CDR3 size: 15 residues. The CDR3 reads CASSVGGSRAEKLFF. CDR3 DNA sequence: TGTGCCAGCAGCGTAGGGGGGTCCAGGGCGGAAAAACTGTTTTTT.

The chain employs TRBV27 and TRBJ2-1; D is unclear. V was pared by 1 base and J by 0 bases, with 10 bases between. Looked up from germline, CDR1 is MNHEY and CDR2 is SMNVEV (reference sequence). The CDR3 totals 16 residues. CDR3 bases: TGTGCCAGCAGTTTATTTGCTTCCTACTCCTACAATGAGCAGTTCTTC. Amino acids: CASSLFASYSYNEQFF.

This chain connects TRBV5-1 to TRBJ2-5; D unclear. The V end lost 0 bases, the J end lost 2 bases, and 14 bases lay between the germline ends. Germline assignment: CDR1 SGHRS and CDR2 YFSETQ. The CDR3 sequence is 16 residues long. As DNA, the CDR3 is TGCGCCAGCAGCTTGGGGATCAGTGTGGAACAAGAGACCCAGTACTTC. Translation: CASSLGISVEQETQYF.

About this clone: The same CDR3 is also encoded by other DNA sequences in this sample. The chain couples TRBV7-9 to TRBJ1-4, with D tentatively TRBD1 (6 bases). Per the germline V gene, CDR1 is SEHNR and CDR2 is FQNEAQ (reference sequence). This CDR3 has 15 residues. Deletions cut 1 base from V and 4 bases from J, with 10 bases between. CDR3 protein: CASSLGPGVNEKLFF. The DNA for the CDR3 is TGTGCCAGCAGCTTAGGGCCAGGGGTTAATGAAAAACTGTTTTTT.

The chain joins TRBV5-1 to TRBJ2-1; TRBD2 matches at 9 bases. V dropped 6 bases and J dropped 6; count of bases not matched to a gene: 13. The CDR3 loop spans 16 amino acids. Germline V lookup: CDR1 SGHRS, CDR2 YFSETQ. The CDR3 here is CASTFLGLAGSNEQFF. DNA of the CDR3: TGCGCCAGCACCTTCTTGGGACTAGCTGGATCCAATGAGCAGTTCTTC.

This clone was counted once. J is TRBJ1-2 and V is TRBV25-1; D is possibly TRBD1 (6 bases). Trimming took off 5 bases at V and 7 bases at J, with 11 bases between the two ends. Germline CDR1 reads MGHDK; CDR2 reads SYGVNS. The CDR3 has 12 residues. This CDR3 is CASSNRVGGYTF. CDR3 in DNA: TGTGCCAGCAGTAACAGGGTCGGTGGCTACACCTTC.

The chain carries TRBV19 and TRBJ1-3, with D perhaps matching TRBD1 (6 bases). Trimming took 4 bases from V and 4 from J, leaving 14 bases between them. The CDR3 has 15 amino acids. Germline lookup yields CDR1 LNHDA and CDR2 SQIVND (reference sequence). The CDR3 DNA is TGTGCCAGTAGTAACGGACAGCCTGCAGGAAACACCATATATTTT. This codes for CASSNGQPAGNTIYF. Full variable domain (remainder filled in from reference TRBV19 and TRBJ1-3): DGGITQSPKYLFRKEGQNVTLSCEQNLNHDAMYWYRQDPGQGLRLIYYSQIVNDFQKGDIAEGYSVSREKKESFPLTVTSAQKNPTAFYLCASSNGQPAGNTIYFGEGSWLTVV.

V gene TRBV28 combines with J gene TRBJ2-5; the match to TRBD2 covers 12 bases. V shed 5 bases, J shed 2 bases, and the junction held 6 bases outside the gene matches. The CDR3 runs 16 residues. Per germline, CDR1 MDHEN and CDR2 SYDVKM. CDR3 amino acids: CASSPGLAGAQETQYF. As DNA, the CDR3 is TGTGCCAGCAGTCCGGGACTAGCGGGTGCACAAGAGACCCAGTACTTC.

The CDR3 DNA is TGTGCCAGTAGGCGTGGACAGCCAGGCGAGGATGAGCAGTTCTTC. It yields the protein CASRRGQPGEDEQFF. The chain couples TRBV19 to TRBJ2-1; perhaps TRBD1 as D (6 bases). The CDR3 sequence is 15 residues long. The V end was cut by 6 bases, the J end by 8 bases, with 20 bases between. The germline CDR1 and CDR2 sequences are LNHDA and SQIVND (reference sequence).